This T cell receptor (beta chain) was captured in a study of quantifying T cell responses using KT2 cells (dated by TCRdb to the late 2010s). For context, the study as a whole: RNA was DNase-treated and reverse transcribed with TCR alpha and beta constant-region primers, mostly using SuperScript III. Under optimum conditions, the efficiency of the T4 ligation step was estimated to be more than 9.5%. PCR2 was performed as a SYBR Green qPCR and was stopped at a predetermined fluorescence threshold so that over-amplification was avoided.

This clonotype came up many times. Its antigen has not been determined. No base-level quality is on record; no much larger clone is a single base apart. Points the paper makes about the study in general: Saturation in the detection of KT2 sequences was observed at very high KT2 spike-in numbers. This TCR sequencing study did not compare the pipeline side by side with other TCR sequencing techniques. KT2 sequences were detected down to the lowest spike-in tested, which was about one KT2 cell per 100,000 PBMC. The numbers of KT2 alpha and beta sequences increased linearly with the number of input KT2 cells across several orders of magnitude.

The library relied on UMI-ligation and nested PCR. T4 RNA ligase 1 was used to ligate a single-stranded oligonucleotide containing the Illumina SP2 sequence and a UMI to the 3' end of the cDNA. PCR1 was run for about 4 cycles (98 degrees C for 15 s, 69 degrees C for 30 s, 72 degrees C for 40 s), and an equimolar mix of RC1.1 and RC1.2, covering TRBC1 and TRBC2, was used as the beta primer. From PCR2 onward, TCR alpha and beta chains were processed separately, with sample indices and Illumina adaptors added. The UMI comprised 12 random nucleotides, as two hexamers separated by a spacer, placed after an 8-base spacer. Sequencing was done on an Illumina MiSeq using v2 2x251 paired-end chemistry, usually with about a dozen samples per run. To boost diversity, each sequencing library was supplemented with PhiX DNA at about 5-8%. Per the original workflow: Raw reads were converted to FASTQ with bcl2fastq and were demultiplexed by dual indices with Demultiplexor. V and J genes were assigned by Decombinator through tag matching, with a single base-pair mismatch permitted. UMIs were used by Collapsinator to correct both sequencing errors and frequency errors caused by PCR heterogeneity. CDR3Translator converted Decombinator identifiers into nucleotide sequence, translated that sequence into amino acids, and extracted CDR3 based on C- and N-terminal motifs. Each distinct KT2 TCR was counted as a cluster of KT2 sequences sharing one unique molecular identifier. Starting from the raw public reads, TCRdb applied fastp trimming at Q25, assembled clones with MiXCR and retained in-frame beta chains. Each record represents a unique CDR3 protein, reported with the most common genes and DNA among its rows. The V and J calls were not made by the authors but by TCRdb's processing. This sample holds around 44,000 distinct CDR3 sequences; approximately 15% were observed only once. Around two fifths of the sample rests with the top ten.

CDR1 and CDR2 (PRHDT, FYEKMQ) derive from the germline V gene (reference sequence). The CDR3 sequence holds 13 residues, the cysteine and phenylalanine included. Just the 39-base CDR3 DNA is kept, in frame starting at base 1. V was cut back by 6 bases and J by 5 bases, leaving a gap of 13 bases between them. To test the sensitivity and accuracy of the pipeline, known numbers of KT2, a T cell clone whose TCR had already been sequenced, were spiked into unfractionated PBMC. A range of KT2-to-PBMC ratios was set up by mixing KT2 cells into a fixed number of PBMC. The sample comprised PBMCs spiked with cells of the T cell clone KT2. The origin of this receptor is a human donor. Here the chain combines TRBV13 and TRBJ1-2, and TRBD1 may be the D gene, going by 5 matching bases. Read as DNA, the sequence is TGTGCCAGCAGAACCGGGACGCAGTATGGCTACACCTTC. This is translated as CASRTGTQYGYTF.